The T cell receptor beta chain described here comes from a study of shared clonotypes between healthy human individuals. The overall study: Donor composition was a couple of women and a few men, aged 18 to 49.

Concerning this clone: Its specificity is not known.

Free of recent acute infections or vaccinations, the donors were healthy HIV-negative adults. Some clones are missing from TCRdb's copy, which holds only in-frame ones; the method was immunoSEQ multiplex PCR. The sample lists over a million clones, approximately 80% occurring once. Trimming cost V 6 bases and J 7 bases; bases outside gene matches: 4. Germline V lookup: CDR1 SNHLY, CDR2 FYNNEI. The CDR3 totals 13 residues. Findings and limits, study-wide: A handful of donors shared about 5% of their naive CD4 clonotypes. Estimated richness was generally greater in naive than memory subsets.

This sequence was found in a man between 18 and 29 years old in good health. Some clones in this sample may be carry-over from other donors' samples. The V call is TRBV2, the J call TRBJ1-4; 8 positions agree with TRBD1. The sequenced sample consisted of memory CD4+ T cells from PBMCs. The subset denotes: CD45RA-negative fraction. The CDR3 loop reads CASSLGTGEKLFF. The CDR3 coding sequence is TGTGCCAGCAGCCTTGGGACAGGTGAAAAACTGTTTTTT. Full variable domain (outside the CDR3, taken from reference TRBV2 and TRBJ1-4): EPEVTQTPSHQVTQMGQEVILRCVPISNHLYFYWYRQILGQKVEFLVSFYNNEISEKSEIFDDQFSVERPDGSNFTLKIRSTKLEDSAMYFCASSLGTGEKLFFGSGTQLSVL.